This TCR beta chain was retrieved from a study of OX40 agonist ivuxolimab in advanced cancers. Study-wide context: Patients were infused with ivuxolimab every 2 weeks at 0.01 to 10 mg/kg. The study, taken as a whole, reports: At 0.1 to 3.0 mg/kg, clonal expansion of CD4+ and CD8+ blood T cells had occurred by week 6.

The CDR3 loop spans 18 amino acids. The V gene end was trimmed by 4 bases and the J gene end by 6 bases; junction bases not matched to a gene: 13. Germline CDR1 reads SNHLY; CDR2 reads FYNNEI. This clone was counted a single time. Its antigen is not identified. Sequencing used immunoSEQ multiplex PCR; TCRdb keeps in-frame clones, though not all of them. The sample yields about 24,000 clones, 60% to 85% seen once. Sequencing was performed on CD4+ or CD8+ T cells sorted from blood, taken in a trial of the OX40 agonist ivuxolimab. The rearrangement joins TRBV2 to TRBJ2-3, with 13 bases lining up with TRBD2. This clonotype originated in an adult with an advanced solid tumor such as melanoma, head and neck, liver or kidney cancer. For the CDR3, the DNA is TGTGCCAGCAGTGGGTCGATGACTAGCGGGGGGATATGGGATACGCAGTATTTT. It codes for CASSGSMTSGGIWDTQYF. Full variable domain (remainder filled in from reference TRBV2 and TRBJ2-3): EPEVTQTPSHQVTQMGQEVILRCVPISNHLYFYWYRQILGQKVEFLVSFYNNEISEKSEIFDDQFSVERPDGSNFTLKIRSTKLEDSAMYFCASSGSMTSGGIWDTQYFGPGTRLTVL.